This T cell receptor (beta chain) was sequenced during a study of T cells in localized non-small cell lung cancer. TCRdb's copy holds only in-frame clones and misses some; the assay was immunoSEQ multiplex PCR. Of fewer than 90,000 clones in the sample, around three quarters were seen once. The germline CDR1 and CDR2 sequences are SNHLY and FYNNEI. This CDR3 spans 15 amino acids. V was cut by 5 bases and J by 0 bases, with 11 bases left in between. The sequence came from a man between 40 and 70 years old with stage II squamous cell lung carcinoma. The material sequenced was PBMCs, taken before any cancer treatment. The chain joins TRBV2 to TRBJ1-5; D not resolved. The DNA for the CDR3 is TGTGCCAGCAGTCCCCACGGCAGTAGCAATCAGCCCCAGCATTTT. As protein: CASSPHGSSNQPQHF.